The 11 T cell receptor beta chains in this list originate from one sample, sequenced in a study of T cells in Graves' hyperthyroidism and ophthalmopathy. Amplified TCR beta CDR3 regions came from RNA transcripts. Researchers ran a first-round RT-PCR on the TCR CDR3 using the HTBI primer set. TCRdb fed the multiplex PCR reads into MiXCR, producing one record per CDR3 protein. The sample shows 550,000 to 700,000 distinct CDR3 sequences, about 15% of them seen only once. Sample: blood. These receptors were obtained from a woman between 40 and 55 years old with Graves' ophthalmopathy.

CDR3 nucleotides: TGTGCCAGCAGTTACACAGGAAACTATGGCTACACCTTC. It codes for CASSYTGNYGYTF. This rearrangement joins TRBV6-5 to TRBJ1-2; possible D gene TRBD1, 5 bases. Trimming cost V 2 bases and J 2 bases, with 6 bases left between them. Per the germline V gene, CDR1 is MNHEY and CDR2 is SVGAGI. The CDR3 consists of 13 residues.

The chain links TRBV27 to TRBJ1-1, with D possibly being TRBD1 (6 bases). Germline CDR1 and CDR2: MNHEY and SMNVEV (reference sequence). The CDR3 loop spans 13 amino acids. Between the trimmed V and J ends, which lost 0 bases and 7 bases, there was a span of 9 bases. CDR3 sequence (DNA): TGTGCCAGCAGTTTATCGGAGGGGGGTGAAGCTTTCTTT. It yields the protein CASSLSEGGEAFF.

This clonotype occurred many times. The rearrangement uses TRBV7-6 and TRBJ2-5, with a weak D call TRBD2 (5 bases). Per the germline V gene, CDR1 is SGHVS and CDR2 is FNYEAQ. Trimming shortened V by 8 bases and J by 7 bases, and 17 bases separated the two germline ends. This CDR3 has 13 amino acids. For the CDR3, the DNA is TGTGCCAGCGGGCTGGGCGGAGAGGGGACCCAGTACTTC. Amino acid sequence: CASGLGGEGTQYF.

A word on this clonotype: Just one base apart from a much larger clone, this may be a read error. The V gene is TRBV19, the J gene TRBJ2-5; 7 bases match TRBD2. With V trimmed by 7 bases and J by 5 bases, 13 bases remained unmatched. The CDR3 consists of 15 residues. The germline V gene encodes CDR1 LNHDA and CDR2 SQIVND (reference sequence). CDR3 DNA sequence: TGTGCCAGTAATATCTCCGGACTAGAGACGGAGACCCAGTACTTC. It encodes CASNISGLETETQYF.

About this clonotype itself: This may come from a read error, since a much larger clone is one base off. The rearrangement uses TRBV11-3 and TRBJ1-6, with unresolved D. Germline V gene sequence: CDR1 SGHNT, CDR2 YENEEA. The length of the CDR3 is 13 residues. The CDR3: CAISSTWNSPLHF. The CDR3 nucleotides read TGTGCCATCAGCTCAACCTGGAATTCACCCCTCCACTTT.

This clonotype was seen at least ten times. The chain couples TRBV28 to TRBJ2-5; D not resolved. Trimming stripped 7 bases from V and 1 base from J, with 10 bases between. CDR3 length: 13 amino acids. Germline V CDR1 and CDR2: MDHEN, SYDVKM. CDR3 coding DNA: TGTGCCAGCACCACAGCTCTCCAAGAGACCCAGTACTTC. Its protein product is CASTTALQETQYF.

This clonotype was detected only a few times. The V call is TRBV29-1, the J call TRBJ1-1; D not certain. There are 14 residues in the CDR3. The germline V gene has CDR1 SQVTM and CDR2 ANQGSEA. V was pared by 7 bases and J by 0 bases, with 15 bases between. This CDR3 reads CSALKRQVNTEAFF. The CDR3 DNA reads TGCAGCGCCCTTAAGAGGCAGGTGAACACTGAAGCTTTCTTT.

This clonotype was counted a single time. V usage is TRBV29-1 and J usage is TRBJ1-1, with D possibly TRBD1 on 5 matching bases. The CDR3 is made up of 13 amino acids. Germline loops: CDR1 SQVTM, CDR2 ANQGSEA. V lost 4 bases to trimming and J lost 2 bases, with 11 bases between them. The DNA for the CDR3 is TGCAGCGTTGCGGGGGTCCGTAACACTGAAGCTTTCTTT. This translates into CSVAGVRNTEAFF. Based on the CDR3 plus reference TRBV29-1 and TRBJ1-1, the full variable domain is SAVISQKPSRDICQRGTSLTIQCQVDSQVTMMFWYRQQPGQSLTLIATANQGSEATYESGFVIDKFPISRPNLTFSTLTVSNMSPEDSSIYLCSVAGVRNTEAFFGQGTRLTVV.

This clonotype has ten or more counts. This chain links TRBV10-3 with TRBJ2-7, with D possibly matching TRBD2 (6 bases). This CDR3 is 13 amino acids long. The V end was cut by 6 bases, the J end by 2 bases, with 11 bases between. CDR1 is ENHRY and CDR2 is SYGVKD in the germline V gene. CDR3 nucleotide sequence: TGTGCCATCAGGCGGGACGGGGCCTACGAGCAGTACTTC. It yields the protein CAIRRDGAYEQYF.

The gene calls are TRBV20-1 and TRBJ1-1, with D hard to call. CDR3 length: 17 residues. Germline values: CDR1 DFQATT, CDR2 SNEGSKA (reference sequence). Deletions cut 0 bases from V and 0 bases from J, with 17 bases between. Written as DNA, the CDR3 is TGCAGTGCTAGAGATCTTAGGCAAAGAAGTATGAACACTGAAGCTTTCTTT. Protein: CSARDLRQRSMNTEAFF.

In this sample, this clonotype turned up many times. The CDR3 DNA reads as TGTGCCAGCAGCCCGGGACTAGCGGGAGCGGGCACCGGGGAGCTGTTTTTT. This encodes CASSPGLAGAGTGELFF. V usage is TRBV9 and J usage is TRBJ2-2; the match to TRBD2 covers 14 bases. Germline V gene lookup returns CDR1 SGDLS and CDR2 YYNGEE. J gave up 4 bases and V 4 bases, and 6 bases lay outside the gene matches. CDR3 length: 17 residues.